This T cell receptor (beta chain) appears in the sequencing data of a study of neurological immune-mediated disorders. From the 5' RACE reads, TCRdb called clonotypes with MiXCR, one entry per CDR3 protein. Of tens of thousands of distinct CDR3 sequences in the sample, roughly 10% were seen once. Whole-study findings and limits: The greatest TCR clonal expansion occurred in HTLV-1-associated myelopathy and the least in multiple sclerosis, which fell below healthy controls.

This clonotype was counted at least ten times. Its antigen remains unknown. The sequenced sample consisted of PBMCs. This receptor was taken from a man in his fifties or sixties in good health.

CDR3 coding DNA: TGTGCCAGCGGGCCGGGACTAGCGGGAGGAGATACGCAGTATTTT. It translates to CASGPGLAGGDTQYF. The chain links TRBV6-2 or TRBV6-3 to TRBJ2-3, with TRBD2 identical over 15 bases. This CDR3 contains 15 residues. In germline, CDR1 is MNHEY, CDR2 SVGEGT. V gave up 8 bases and J gave up 5 bases; unmatched junction bases: 5.